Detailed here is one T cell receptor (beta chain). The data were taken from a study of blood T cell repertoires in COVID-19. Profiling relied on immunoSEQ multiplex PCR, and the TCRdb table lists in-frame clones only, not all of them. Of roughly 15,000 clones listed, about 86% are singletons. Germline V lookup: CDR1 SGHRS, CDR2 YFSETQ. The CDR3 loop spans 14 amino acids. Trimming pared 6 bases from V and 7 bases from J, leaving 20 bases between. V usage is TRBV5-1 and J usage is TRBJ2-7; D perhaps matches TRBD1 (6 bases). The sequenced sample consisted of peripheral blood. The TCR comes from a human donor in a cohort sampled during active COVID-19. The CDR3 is CASTYMGASGEQYF. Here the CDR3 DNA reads TGCGCCAGCACCTATATGGGGGCGTCGGGGGAGCAGTACTTC.